This is a list of T cell receptor beta chains from one sample in a study of blood T cell repertoires in COVID-19. TCRdb keeps only in-frame clones here, not all; method: immunoSEQ multiplex PCR. The sample has roughly 250,000 clones; about 89% are singletons. Sequencing used PBMCs or T cells enriched from blood (not recorded which). Receptors were obtained from a man aged 40-50 years who had recovered from COVID-19. CDR3s include the opening cysteine and the closing phenylalanine or tryptophan. A D gene is named only where the DNA matches it firmly. Where a row states a size, it is once, few, many or the class of an expanded clone; other rows omit it.

d_gene	v_gene	abundance	j_gene	CDR3aa	CDR3nt
TRBD1	TRBV28	NA	TRBJ2-7	CASTGTGSYEQYF	TGTGCCAGCACCGGGACAGGGTCTTACGAGCAGTACTTC
NA	TRBV19	NA	TRBJ1-4	CASSRAWGSVGNEKLFF	TGTGCCAGTAGTCGAGCGTGGGGCTCGGTAGGTAATGAAAAACTGTTTTTT
NA	TRBV14	NA	TRBJ1-2	CASSPSAGFGYTF	TGTGCCAGCAGCCCGTCGGCAGGCTTCGGCTACACCTTC
NA	TRBV27	NA	TRBJ2-1	CAGSLIGGNEQFF	TGTGCCGGCAGTTTGATCGGGGGCAATGAGCAGTTCTTC
TRBD2	TRBV29-1	NA	TRBJ2-5	CSALPGGDYGTQYF	TGCAGCGCCCTCCCCGGGGGGGATTATGGGACCCAGTACTTC
NA	TRBV30	NA	TRBJ1-4	CAWSFGEKLFF	TGTGCCTGGAGCTTCGGGGAAAAACTGTTTTTT
NA	TRBV6-2/TRBV6-3	NA	TRBJ2-5	CASSYSITTMDLTQYF	TGTGCCAGCAGTTACTCGATTACGACTATGGACTTGACCCAGTACTTC
NA	TRBV28	NA	TRBJ1-1	CASSTVRDNYLSNTEAFF	TGTGCCAGCAGTACCGTCCGGGACAATTATCTATCGAACACTGAAGCTTTCTTT
TRBD1	TRBV5-1	NA	TRBJ2-1	CASSAPGTGFNEQFF	TGCGCCAGCAGCGCACCCGGGACAGGGTTCAATGAGCAGTTCTTC
NA	TRBV11-2	NA	TRBJ2-7	CASSSIYYEQYF	TGTGCCAGCAGCTCGATCTACTACGAGCAGTACTTC
NA	TRBV14	few	TRBJ1-1	CASSQQVLMNTEAFF	TGTGCCAGCAGCCAACAGGTTCTCATGAACACTGAAGCTTTCTTT
TRBD2	TRBV18	NA	TRBJ2-1	CASSQGLAGEGEQFF	TGTGCCAGCTCACAAGGACTAGCGGGAGAGGGTGAGCAGTTCTTC
NA	TRBV29-1	NA	TRBJ2-6	CSVLGLISSGANVLTF	TGCAGCGTGCTCGGACTGATAAGCTCTGGGGCCAACGTCCTGACTTTC
NA	TRBV5-4	once	TRBJ2-1	CASTNIQDSRYEQFF	TGTGCCAGCACCAATATACAGGACAGTCGGTATGAGCAGTTCTTC
NA	TRBV6-5	NA	TRBJ2-1	CASSGTIILGNEQFF	TGTGCCAGCTCCGGGACAATAATCCTAGGGAATGAGCAGTTCTTC
TRBD2	TRBV4-3	NA	TRBJ2-2	CASSQHVGLAGVLGAGELFF	TGCGCCAGCAGCCAACACGTCGGACTAGCGGGAGTCTTGGGGGCCGGGGAGCTGTTTTTT
TRBD2	TRBV5-1	NA	TRBJ2-5	CASSFSGSFGETQYF	TGCGCCAGCAGCTTCAGCGGGAGCTTCGGGGAGACCCAGTACTTC
TRBD1	TRBV5-4	NA	TRBJ1-4	CASSPDRVSNEKLFF	TGTGCCAGCAGCCCGGACAGGGTATCTAATGAAAAACTGTTTTTT
TRBD1	TRBV5-1	NA	TRBJ2-5	CASSLATGRETQYF	TGCGCCAGCAGCTTGGCGACAGGGCGAGAGACCCAGTACTTC